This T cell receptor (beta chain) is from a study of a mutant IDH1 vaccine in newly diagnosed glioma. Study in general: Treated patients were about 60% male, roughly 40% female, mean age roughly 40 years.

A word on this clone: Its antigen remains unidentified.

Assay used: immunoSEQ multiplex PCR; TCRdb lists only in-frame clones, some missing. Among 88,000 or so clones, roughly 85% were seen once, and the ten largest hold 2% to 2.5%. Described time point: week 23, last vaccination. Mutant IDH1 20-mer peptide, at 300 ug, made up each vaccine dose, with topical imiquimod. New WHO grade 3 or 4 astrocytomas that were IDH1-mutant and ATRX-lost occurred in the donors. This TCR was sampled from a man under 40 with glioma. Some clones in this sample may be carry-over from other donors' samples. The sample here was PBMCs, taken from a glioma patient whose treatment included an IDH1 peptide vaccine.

The CDR3 reads CASSSSPWGMNTEAFF. CDR3 nucleotide sequence: TGCGCCAGCAGCTCCTCCCCATGGGGGATGAACACTGAAGCTTTCTTT. The chain employs TRBV5-1 and TRBJ1-1, with a weak D call TRBD1 (5 bases). CDR1 and CDR2 (germline): SGHRS, YFSETQ. The CDR3 has 16 amino acids. The V gene lost 3 bases and the J gene lost 0 bases, with 15 bases spanning the gap.